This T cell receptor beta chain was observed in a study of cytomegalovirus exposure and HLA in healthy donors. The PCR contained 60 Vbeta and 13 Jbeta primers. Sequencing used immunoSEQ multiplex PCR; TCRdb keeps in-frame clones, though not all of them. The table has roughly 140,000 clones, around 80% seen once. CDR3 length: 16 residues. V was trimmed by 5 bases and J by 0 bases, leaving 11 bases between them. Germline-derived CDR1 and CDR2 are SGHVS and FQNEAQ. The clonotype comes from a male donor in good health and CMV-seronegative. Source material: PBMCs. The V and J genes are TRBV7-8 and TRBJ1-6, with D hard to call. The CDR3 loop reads CASSPATSSYNSPLHF. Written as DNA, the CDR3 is TGTGCCAGCAGCCCCGCAACGAGCTCCTATAATTCACCCCTCCACTTT. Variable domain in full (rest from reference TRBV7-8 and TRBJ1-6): GAGVSQSPRYKVAKRGQDVALRCDPISGHVSLFWYQQALGQGPEFLTYFQNEAQLDKSGLPSDRFFAERPEGSVSTLKIQRTQQEDSAVYLCASSPATSSYNSPLHFGNGTRLTVT.